This T cell receptor (beta chain) was profiled in a study of blood T cells in healthy people across ages. Across the study: About one barcoded beta molecule per two T cells was captured by template switching.

The J segment lost 5 bases and the V segment lost 3 bases, leaving 9 bases of the junction unmatched. CDR3 size: 15 residues. Germline V gene data show CDR1 as MGHRA and CDR2 as YSYEKL. This clonotype was observed a few times. Using a J-beta primer mix together with a sample-barcoded 5' primer, a second PCR was run for roughly 7 to 11 cycles. TCRdb independently ran MiXCR on the 5' RACE reads; one entry per CDR3 protein. This repertoire shows 920,000 or so distinct CDR3 sequences, more than 35% found once; its top ten account for around 18%. The sequenced material came from blood. The chain is built from TRBV4-1 and TRBJ2-5; 7 bases line up with TRBD1. The TCR was taken from a woman in her sixties or seventies in good health. CDR3 loop: CASSQEQGDWETQYF. The CDR3, as DNA: TGCGCCAGCAGCCAGGAGCAGGGGGATTGGGAGACCCAGTACTTC.